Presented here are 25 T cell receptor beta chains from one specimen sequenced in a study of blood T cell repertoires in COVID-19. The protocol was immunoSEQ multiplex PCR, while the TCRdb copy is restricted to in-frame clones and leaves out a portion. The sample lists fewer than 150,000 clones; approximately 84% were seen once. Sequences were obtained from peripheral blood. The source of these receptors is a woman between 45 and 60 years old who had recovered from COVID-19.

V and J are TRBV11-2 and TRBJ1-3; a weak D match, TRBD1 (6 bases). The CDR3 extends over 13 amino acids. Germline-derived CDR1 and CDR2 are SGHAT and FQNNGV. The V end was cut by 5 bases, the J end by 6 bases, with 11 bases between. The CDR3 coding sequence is TGTGCCAGCAGCCAGGGGCCAGAAAACACCATATATTTT. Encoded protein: CASSQGPENTIYF. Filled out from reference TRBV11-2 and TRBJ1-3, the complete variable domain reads EAGVAQSPRYKIIEKRQSVAFWCNPISGHATLYWYQQILGQGPKLLIQFQNNGVVDDSQLPKDRFSAERLKGVDSTLKIQPAKLEDSAVYLCASSQGPENTIYFGEGSWLTVV.

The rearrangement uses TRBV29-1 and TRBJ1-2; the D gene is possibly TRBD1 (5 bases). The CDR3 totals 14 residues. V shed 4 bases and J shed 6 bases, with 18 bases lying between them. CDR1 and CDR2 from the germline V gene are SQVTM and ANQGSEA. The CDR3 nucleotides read TGCAGCGTTGGGGGGGGGAGCCAGCGGAATGGCTACACCTTC. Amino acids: CSVGGGSQRNGYTF.

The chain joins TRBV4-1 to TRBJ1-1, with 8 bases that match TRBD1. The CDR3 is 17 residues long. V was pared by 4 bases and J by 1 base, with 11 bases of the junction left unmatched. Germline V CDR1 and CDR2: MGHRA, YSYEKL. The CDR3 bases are TGCGCCAGCAGCCCAACCTTTAGGACAGGGAAGAACACTGAAGCTTTCTTT. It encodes CASSPTFRTGKNTEAFF.

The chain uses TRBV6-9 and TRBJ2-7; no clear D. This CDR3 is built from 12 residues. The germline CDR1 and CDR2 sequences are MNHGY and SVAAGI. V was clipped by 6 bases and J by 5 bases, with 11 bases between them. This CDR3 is CASRVWSHEQYF. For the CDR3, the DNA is TGTGCCAGCAGGGTCTGGAGCCACGAGCAGTACTTC.

DNA for the CDR3: TGCGCCAGCACACGACTAGCGATCCAAGAGACCCAGTACTTC. It yields the protein CASTRLAIQETQYF. The chain uses TRBV5-1 and TRBJ2-5; TRBD2 matches at 8 bases. This CDR3 has 14 residues. The germline V gene has CDR1 SGHRS and CDR2 YFSETQ. The V segment lost 6 bases and the J segment 1 base; nucleotides outside the gene matches: 5.

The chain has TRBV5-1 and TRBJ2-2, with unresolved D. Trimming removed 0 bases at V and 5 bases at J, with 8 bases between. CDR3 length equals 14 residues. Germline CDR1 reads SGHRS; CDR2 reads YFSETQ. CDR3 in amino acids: CASSLGQVTGELFF. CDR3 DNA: TGCGCCAGCAGCTTGGGGCAGGTGACCGGGGAGCTGTTTTTT.

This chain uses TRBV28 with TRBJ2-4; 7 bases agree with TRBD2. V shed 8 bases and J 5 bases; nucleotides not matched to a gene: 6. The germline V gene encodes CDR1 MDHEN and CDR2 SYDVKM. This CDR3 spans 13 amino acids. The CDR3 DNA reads TGTGCCAGCCTTTGGGGGGGGGAAAACATTCAGTACTTC. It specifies CASLWGGENIQYF.

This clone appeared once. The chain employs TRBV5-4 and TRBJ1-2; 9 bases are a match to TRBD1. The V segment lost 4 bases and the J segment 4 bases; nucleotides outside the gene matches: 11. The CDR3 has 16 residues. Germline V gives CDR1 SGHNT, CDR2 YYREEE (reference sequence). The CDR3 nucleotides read TGTGCCAGCAGCCCCAAAAATACAGGGGGCATCTATGGCTACACCTTC. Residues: CASSPKNTGGIYGYTF.

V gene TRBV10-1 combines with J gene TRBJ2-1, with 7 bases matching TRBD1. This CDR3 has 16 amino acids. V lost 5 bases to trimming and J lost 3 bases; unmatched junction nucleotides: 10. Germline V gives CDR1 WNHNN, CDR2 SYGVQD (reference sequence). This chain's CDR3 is CASSRSTGTVYNEQFF. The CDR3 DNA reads TGCGCCAGCAGTCGATCCACCGGGACAGTCTACAATGAGCAGTTCTTC.

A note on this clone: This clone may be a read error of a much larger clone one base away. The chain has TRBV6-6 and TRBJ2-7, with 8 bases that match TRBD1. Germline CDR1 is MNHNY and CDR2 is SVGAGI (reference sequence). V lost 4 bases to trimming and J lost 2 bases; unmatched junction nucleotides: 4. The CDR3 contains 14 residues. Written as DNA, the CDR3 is TGTGCCAGCAGTTCCCCGACAGGGGCCTACGAGCAGTACTTC. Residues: CASSSPTGAYEQYF.

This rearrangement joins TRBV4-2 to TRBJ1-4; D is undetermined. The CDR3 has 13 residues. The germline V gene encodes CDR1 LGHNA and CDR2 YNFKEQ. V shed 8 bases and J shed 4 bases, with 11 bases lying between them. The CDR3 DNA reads TGTGCCAGCGCCGGGAGCCTTAATGAAAAACTGTTTTTT. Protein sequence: CASAGSLNEKLFF.

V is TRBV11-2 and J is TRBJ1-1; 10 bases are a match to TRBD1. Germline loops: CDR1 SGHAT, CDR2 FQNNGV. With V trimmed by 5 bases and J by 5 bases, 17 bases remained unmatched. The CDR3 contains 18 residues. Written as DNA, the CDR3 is TGTGCCAGCAGCCCGAAGACAGGGGGCTATGGGGTAGGGACTGAAGCTTTCTTT. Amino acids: CASSPKTGGYGVGTEAFF.

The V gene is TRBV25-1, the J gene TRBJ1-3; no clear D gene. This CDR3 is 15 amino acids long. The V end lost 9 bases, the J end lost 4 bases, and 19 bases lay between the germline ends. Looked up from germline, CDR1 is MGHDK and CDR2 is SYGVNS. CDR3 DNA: TGTGCCAGTGACACATGCTGGAGGGCGGGAAACACCATATATTTT. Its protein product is CASDTCWRAGNTIYF. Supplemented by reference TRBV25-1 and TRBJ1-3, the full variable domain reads EADIYQTPRYLVIGTGKKITLECSQTMGHDKMYWYQQDPGMELHLIHYSYGVNSTEKGDLSSESTVSRIRTEHFPLTLESARPSHTSQYLCASDTCWRAGNTIYFGEGSWLTVV.

The DNA of the CDR3 is TGTGCCAGCAGTGAGAACATCGACACTGAAGCTTTCTTT. It encodes CASSENIDTEAFF. The chain has TRBV6-1 and TRBJ1-1; D gene ambiguous. Germline CDR1 MNHNS, CDR2 SASEGT. Deletions cut 3 bases from V and 3 bases from J, with 8 bases between. This CDR3 region has 13 residues.

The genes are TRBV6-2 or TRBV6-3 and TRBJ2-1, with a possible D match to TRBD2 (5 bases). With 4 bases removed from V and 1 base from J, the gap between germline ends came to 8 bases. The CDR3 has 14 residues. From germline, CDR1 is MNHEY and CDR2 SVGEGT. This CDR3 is CASSSGTSYNEQFF. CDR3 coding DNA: TGTGCCAGCAGTTCGGGAACTTCCTACAATGAGCAGTTCTTC.

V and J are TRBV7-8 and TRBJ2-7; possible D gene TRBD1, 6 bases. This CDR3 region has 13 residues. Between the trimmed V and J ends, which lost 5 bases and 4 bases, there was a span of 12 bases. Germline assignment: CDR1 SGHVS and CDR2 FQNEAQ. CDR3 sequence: CASSPGGKYEQYF. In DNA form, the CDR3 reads TGTGCCAGCAGCCCTGGGGGCAAGTACGAGCAGTACTTC.

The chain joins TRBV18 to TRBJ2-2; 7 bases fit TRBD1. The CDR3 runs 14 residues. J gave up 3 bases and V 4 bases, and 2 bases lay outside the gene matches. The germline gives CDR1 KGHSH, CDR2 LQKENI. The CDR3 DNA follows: TGTGCCAGCTCACGGCAGGGGGACACCGGGGAGCTGTTTTTT. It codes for CASSRQGDTGELFF.

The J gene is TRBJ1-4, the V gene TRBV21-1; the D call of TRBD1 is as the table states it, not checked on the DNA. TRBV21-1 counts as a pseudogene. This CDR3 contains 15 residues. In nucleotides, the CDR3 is TGTGCCAGCAGCAAAGGGGGCAGCTCAAATGAAAAACTGTTTTTT. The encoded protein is CASSKGGSSNEKLFF.

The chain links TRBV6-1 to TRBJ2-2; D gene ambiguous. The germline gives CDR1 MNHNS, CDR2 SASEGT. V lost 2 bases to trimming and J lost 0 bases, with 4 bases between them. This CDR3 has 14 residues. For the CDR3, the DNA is TGTGCCAGCAGTGAACAGGCGAACACCGGGGAGCTGTTTTTT. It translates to CASSEQANTGELFF.

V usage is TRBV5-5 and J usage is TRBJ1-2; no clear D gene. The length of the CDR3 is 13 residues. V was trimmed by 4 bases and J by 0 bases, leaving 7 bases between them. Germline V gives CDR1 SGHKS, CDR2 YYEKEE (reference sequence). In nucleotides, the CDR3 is TGTGCCAGCAGCGCCGGGACTAACTATGGCTACACCTTC. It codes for CASSAGTNYGYTF.

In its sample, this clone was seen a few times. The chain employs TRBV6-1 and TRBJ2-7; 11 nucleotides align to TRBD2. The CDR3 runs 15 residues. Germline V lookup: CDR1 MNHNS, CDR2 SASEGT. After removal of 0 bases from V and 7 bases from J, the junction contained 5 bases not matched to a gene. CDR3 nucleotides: TGTGCCAGCAGTGAAGCGACTAGCGGGGTTCGGGAGCAGTACTTC. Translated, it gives CASSEATSGVREQYF.

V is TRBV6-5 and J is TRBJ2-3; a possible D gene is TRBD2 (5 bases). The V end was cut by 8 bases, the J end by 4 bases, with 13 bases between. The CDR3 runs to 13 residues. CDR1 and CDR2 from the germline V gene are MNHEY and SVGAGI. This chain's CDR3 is CASSAGLSDTQYF. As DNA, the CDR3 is TGTGCCAGCTCCGCGGGCCTGTCAGATACGCAGTATTTT.

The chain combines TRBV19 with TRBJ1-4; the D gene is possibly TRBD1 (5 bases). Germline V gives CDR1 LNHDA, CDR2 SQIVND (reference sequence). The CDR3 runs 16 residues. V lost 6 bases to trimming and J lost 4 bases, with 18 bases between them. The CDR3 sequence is CASSLLGGAGNEKLFF. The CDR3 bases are TGTGCCAGTAGCCTTCTCGGCGGGGCTGGTAATGAAAAACTGTTTTTT.

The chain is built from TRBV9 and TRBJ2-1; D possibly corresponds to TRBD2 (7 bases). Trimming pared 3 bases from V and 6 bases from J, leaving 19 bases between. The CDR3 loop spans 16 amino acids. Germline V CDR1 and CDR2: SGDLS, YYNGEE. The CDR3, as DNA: TGTGCCAGCAGCGCCATGGGGGGGCTCTATATCAATGAGCAGTTCTTC. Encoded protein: CASSAMGGLYINEQFF.

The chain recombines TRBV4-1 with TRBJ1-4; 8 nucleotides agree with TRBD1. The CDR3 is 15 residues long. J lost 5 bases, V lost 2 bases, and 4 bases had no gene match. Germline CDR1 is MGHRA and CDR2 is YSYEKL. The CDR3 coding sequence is TGCGCCAGCAGCCAACCCAGGGGGCCGAATGAAAAACTGTTTTTT. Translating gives CASSQPRGPNEKLFF.